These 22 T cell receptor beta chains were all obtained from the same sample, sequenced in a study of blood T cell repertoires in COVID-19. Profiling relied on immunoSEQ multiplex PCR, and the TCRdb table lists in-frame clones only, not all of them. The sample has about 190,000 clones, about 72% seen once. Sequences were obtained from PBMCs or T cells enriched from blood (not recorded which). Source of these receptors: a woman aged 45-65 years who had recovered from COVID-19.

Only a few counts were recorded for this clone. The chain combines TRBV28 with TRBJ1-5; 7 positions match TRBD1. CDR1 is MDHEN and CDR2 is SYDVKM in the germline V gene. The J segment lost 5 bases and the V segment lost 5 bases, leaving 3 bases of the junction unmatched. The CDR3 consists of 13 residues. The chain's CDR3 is CASSSQGDQPQHF. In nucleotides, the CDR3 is TGTGCCAGCAGTAGTCAGGGGGATCAGCCCCAGCATTTT.

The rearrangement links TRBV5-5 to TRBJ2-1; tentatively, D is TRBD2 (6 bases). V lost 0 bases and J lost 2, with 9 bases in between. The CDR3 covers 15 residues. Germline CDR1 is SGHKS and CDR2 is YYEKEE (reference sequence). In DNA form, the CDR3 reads TGTGCCAGCAGCTTGGATTGGGGGGCCTACAATGAGCAGTTCTTC. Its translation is CASSLDWGAYNEQFF.

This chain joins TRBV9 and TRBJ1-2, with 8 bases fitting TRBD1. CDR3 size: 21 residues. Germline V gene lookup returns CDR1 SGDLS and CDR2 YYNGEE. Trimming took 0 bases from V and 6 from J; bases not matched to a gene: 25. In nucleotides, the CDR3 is TGTGCCAGCAGCGTAGAGGGGATGGTCTGGACAGGGTTGGGTGAAACTGATGGCTACACCTTC. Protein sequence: CASSVEGMVWTGLGETDGYTF.

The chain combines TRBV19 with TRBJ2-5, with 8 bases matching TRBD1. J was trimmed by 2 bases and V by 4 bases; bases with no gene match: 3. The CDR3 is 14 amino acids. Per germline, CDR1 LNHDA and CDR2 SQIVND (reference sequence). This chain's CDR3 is CASSTGGWQETQYF. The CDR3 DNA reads TGTGCCAGTAGTACAGGGGGCTGGCAAGAGACCCAGTACTTC.

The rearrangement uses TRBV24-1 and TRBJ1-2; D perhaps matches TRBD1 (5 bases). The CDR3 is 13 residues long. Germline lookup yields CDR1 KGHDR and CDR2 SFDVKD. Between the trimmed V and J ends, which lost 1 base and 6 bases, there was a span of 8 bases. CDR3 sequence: CATSDFGGNGYTF. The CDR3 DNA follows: TGTGCCACCAGTGATTTCGGGGGGAATGGCTACACCTTC.

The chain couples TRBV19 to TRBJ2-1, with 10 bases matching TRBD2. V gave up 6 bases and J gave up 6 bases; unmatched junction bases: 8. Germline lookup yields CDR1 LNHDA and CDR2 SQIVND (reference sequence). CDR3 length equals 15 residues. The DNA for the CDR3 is TGTGCCAGTAGGCCTTCCAGCGGGAGGGCCAATGAGCAGTTCTTC. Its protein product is CASRPSSGRANEQFF.

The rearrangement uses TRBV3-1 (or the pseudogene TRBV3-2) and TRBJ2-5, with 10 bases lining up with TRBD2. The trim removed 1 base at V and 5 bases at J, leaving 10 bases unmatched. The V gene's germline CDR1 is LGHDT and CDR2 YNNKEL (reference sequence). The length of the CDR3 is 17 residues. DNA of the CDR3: TGTGCCAGCAGCCAAGGCTCTAGCGGGAGTGGTGCGGAGACCCAGTACTTC. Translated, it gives CASSQGSSGSGAETQYF.

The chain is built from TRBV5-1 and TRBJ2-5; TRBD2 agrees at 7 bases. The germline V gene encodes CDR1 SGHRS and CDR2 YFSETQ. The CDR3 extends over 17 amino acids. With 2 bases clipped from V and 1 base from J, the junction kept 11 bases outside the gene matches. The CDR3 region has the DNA TGCGCCAGCAGCTTCAGTTGGGCGGGGACTATCCAAGAGACCCAGTACTTC. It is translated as CASSFSWAGTIQETQYF.

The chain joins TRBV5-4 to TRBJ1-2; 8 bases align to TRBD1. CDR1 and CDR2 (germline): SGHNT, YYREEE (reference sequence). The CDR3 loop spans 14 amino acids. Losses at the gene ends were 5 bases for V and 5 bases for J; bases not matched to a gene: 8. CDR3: CASRSGTGPYGYTF. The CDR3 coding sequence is TGTGCCAGCAGGTCCGGGACAGGCCCATATGGCTACACCTTC.

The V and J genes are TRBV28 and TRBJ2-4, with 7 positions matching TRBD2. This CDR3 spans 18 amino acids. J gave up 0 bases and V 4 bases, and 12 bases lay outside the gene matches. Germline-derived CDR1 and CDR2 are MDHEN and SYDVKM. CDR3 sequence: CASSYALSGEVAKNIQYF. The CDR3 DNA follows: TGTGCCAGCAGTTATGCCCTAAGCGGGGAAGTAGCCAAAAACATTCAGTACTTC.

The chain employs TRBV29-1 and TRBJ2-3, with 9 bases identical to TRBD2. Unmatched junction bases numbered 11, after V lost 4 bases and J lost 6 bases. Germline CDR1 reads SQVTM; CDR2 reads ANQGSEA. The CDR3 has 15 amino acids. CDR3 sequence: CSVGRREGGWDTQYF. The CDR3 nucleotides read TGCAGCGTTGGAAGGCGGGAGGGTGGATGGGATACGCAGTATTTT.

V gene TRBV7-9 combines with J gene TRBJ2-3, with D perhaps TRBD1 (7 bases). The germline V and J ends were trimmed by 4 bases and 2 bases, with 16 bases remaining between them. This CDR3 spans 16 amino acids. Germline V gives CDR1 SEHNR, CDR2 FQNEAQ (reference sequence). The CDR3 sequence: CASSYSRGRDTDTQYF. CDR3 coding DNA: TGTGCCAGCAGCTACTCGAGGGGGCGGGACACAGATACGCAGTATTTT.

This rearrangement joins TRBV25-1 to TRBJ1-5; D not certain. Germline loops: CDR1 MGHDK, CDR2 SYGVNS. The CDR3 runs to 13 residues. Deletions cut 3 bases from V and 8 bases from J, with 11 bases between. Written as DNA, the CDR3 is TGTGCCAGCAGTGACGGCACGGGAAAGCCCCAGCATTTT. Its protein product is CASSDGTGKPQHF.

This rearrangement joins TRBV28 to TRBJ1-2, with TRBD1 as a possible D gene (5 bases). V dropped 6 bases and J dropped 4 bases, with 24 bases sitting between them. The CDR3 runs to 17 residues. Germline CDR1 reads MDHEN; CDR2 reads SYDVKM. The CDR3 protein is CASRGGLRGGRGYGYTF. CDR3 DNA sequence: TGTGCCAGCAGAGGAGGGTTAAGGGGCGGAAGGGGCTATGGCTACACCTTC.

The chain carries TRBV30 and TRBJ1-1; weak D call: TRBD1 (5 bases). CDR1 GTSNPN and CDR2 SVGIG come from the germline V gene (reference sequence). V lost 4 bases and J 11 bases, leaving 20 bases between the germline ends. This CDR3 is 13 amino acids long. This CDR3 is CAWTAAPSGVAFF. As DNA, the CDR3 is TGTGCCTGGACCGCGGCCCCGTCGGGGGTGGCTTTCTTT.

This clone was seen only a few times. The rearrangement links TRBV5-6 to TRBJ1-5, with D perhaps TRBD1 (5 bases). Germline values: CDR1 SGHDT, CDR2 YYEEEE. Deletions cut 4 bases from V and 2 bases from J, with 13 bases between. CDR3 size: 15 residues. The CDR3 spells CASSAGGFGNQPQHF. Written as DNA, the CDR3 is TGTGCCAGCAGCGCGGGGGGGTTCGGCAATCAGCCCCAGCATTTT.

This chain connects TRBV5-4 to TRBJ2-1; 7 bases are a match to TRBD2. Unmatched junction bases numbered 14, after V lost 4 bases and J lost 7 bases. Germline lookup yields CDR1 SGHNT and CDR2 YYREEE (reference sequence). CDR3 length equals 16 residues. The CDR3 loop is CASSPSGGEHRNEQFF. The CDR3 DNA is TGTGCCAGCAGCCCTTCTGGGGGGGAGCATAGGAATGAGCAGTTCTTC.

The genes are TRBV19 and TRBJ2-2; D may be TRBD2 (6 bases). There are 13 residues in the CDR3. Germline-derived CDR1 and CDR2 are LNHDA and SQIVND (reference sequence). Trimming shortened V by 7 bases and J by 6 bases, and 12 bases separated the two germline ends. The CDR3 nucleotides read TGTGCCAGTAATCTTGGGGGGTCCGGGGAGCTGTTTTTT. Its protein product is CASNLGGSGELFF. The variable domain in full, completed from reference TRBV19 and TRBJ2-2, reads DGGITQSPKYLFRKEGQNVTLSCEQNLNHDAMYWYRQDPGQGLRLIYYSQIVNDFQKGDIAEGYSVSREKKESFPLTVTSAQKNPTAFYLCASNLGGSGELFFGEGSRLTVL.

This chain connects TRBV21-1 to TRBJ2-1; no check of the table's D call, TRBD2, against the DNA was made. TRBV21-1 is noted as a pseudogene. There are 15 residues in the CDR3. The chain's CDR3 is CASKGSGRTYNEQFF. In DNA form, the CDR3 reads TGTGCCAGCAAAGGGAGCGGGAGGACCTACAATGAGCAGTTCTTC.

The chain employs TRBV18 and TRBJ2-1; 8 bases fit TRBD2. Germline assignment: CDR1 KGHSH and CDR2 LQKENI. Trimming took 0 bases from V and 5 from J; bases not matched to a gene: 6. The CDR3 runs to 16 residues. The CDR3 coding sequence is TGTGCCAGCTCACCACCACTAGCGGCAAGAAACAATGAGCAGTTCTTC. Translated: CASSPPLAARNNEQFF.

CDR3 sequence reads: CASSLSQGHEQYF. The DNA of the CDR3 is TGCGCCAGCAGCTTGAGCCAGGGCCACGAGCAGTACTTC. The chain recombines TRBV5-1 with TRBJ2-7; a weak D match, TRBD1 (5 bases). This CDR3 region has 13 residues. Germline V lookup: CDR1 SGHRS, CDR2 YFSETQ. Trimming removed 1 base at V and 5 bases at J, with 10 bases between.

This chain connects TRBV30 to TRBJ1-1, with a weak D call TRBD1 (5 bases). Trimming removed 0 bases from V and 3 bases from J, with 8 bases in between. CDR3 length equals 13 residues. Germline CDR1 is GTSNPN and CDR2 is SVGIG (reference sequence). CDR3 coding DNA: TGTGCCTGGAGTGTAGCAGGGTACACTGAAGCTTTCTTT. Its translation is CAWSVAGYTEAFF.